Following are 2 T cell receptor beta chains from one sample sequenced in a study of blood T cell repertoires in COVID-19. Libraries were prepared by immunoSEQ multiplex PCR; TCRdb keeps only in-frame clonotypes and omits some of them. The table includes 130,000 to 150,000 clones, around 87% detected once. Sequencing input: peripheral blood. These TCRs come from a man aged 50 to 60 who had recovered from COVID-19.

This rearrangement joins TRBV28 to TRBJ1-5, with D possibly TRBD1 on 6 matching bases. V lost 3 bases and J lost 1, with 10 bases in between. The CDR3 length is 15 residues. In germline, CDR1 is MDHEN, CDR2 SYDVKM. The DNA of the CDR3 is TGTGCCAGCAGTTTGGCAGGGGCGAGCAATCAGCCCCAGCATTTT. It codes for CASSLAGASNQPQHF.

The CDR3 region is CASGRGTGDEKLFF. CDR3 in DNA: TGTGCTAGTGGACGTGGGACAGGGGATGAAAAACTGTTTTTT. The V call is TRBV12-5, the J call TRBJ1-4, with TRBD1 matching 10 bases. Germline assignment: CDR1 LGHNT and CDR2 FRNRAP. The CDR3 has 14 amino acids. J was trimmed by 6 bases and V by 6 bases; bases with no gene match: 4.